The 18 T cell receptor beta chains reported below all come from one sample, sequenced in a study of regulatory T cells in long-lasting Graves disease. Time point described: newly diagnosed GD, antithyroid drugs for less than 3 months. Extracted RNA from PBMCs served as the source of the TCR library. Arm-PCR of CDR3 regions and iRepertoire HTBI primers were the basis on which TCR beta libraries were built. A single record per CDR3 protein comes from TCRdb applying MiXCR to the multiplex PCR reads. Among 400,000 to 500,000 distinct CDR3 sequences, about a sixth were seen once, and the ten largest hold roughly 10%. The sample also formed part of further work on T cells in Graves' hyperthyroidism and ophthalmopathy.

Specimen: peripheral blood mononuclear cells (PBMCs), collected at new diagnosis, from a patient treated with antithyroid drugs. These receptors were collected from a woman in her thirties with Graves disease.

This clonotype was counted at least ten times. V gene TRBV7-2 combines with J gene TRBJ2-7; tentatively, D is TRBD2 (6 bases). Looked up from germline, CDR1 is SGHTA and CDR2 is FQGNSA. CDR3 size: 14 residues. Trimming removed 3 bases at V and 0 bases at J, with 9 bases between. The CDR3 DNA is TGTGCCAGCAGCTTGGGACTCTACTCCTACGAGCAGTACTTC. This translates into CASSLGLYSYEQYF.

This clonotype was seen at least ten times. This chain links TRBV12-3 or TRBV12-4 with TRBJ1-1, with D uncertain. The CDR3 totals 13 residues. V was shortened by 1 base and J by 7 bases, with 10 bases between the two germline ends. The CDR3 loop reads CASSLGSQSEAFF. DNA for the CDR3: TGTGCCAGCAGTTTAGGGAGCCAAAGTGAAGCTTTCTTT.

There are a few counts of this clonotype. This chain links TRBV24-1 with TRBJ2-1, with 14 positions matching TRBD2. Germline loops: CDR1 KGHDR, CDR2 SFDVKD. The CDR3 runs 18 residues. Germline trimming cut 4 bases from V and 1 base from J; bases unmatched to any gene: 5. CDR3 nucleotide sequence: TGTGCCACCAGTGAGCCTGGGACTAGCGGGGGTTCCTACAATGAGCAGTTCTTC. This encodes CATSEPGTSGGSYNEQFF.

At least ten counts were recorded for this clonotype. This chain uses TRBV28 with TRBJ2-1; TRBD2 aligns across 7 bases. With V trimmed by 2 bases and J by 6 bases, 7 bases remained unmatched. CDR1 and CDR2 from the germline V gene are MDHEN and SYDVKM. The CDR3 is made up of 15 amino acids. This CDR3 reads CASSLGGDLRNEQFF. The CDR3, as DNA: TGTGCCAGCAGTTTAGGGGGGGATCTACGCAATGAGCAGTTCTTC.

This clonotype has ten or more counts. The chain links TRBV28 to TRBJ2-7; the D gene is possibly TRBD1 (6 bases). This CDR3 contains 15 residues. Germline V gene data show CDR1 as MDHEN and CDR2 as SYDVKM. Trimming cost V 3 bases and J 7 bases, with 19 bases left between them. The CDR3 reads CASSFPLDRPREQYF. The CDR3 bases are TGTGCCAGCAGTTTTCCCTTAGACAGGCCGCGGGAGCAGTACTTC.

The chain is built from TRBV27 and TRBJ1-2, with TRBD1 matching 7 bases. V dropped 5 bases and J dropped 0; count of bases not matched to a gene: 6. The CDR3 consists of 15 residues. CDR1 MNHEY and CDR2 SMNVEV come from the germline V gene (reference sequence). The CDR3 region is CASSRRGGPNYGYTF. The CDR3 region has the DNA TGTGCCAGCAGTCGCAGGGGGGGGCCTAACTATGGCTACACCTTC.

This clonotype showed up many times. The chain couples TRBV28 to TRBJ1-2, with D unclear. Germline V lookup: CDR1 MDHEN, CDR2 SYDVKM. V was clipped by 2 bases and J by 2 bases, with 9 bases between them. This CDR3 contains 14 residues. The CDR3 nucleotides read TGTGCCAGCAGTTTAGTAGGGCCAAACTATGGCTACACCTTC. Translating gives CASSLVGPNYGYTF.

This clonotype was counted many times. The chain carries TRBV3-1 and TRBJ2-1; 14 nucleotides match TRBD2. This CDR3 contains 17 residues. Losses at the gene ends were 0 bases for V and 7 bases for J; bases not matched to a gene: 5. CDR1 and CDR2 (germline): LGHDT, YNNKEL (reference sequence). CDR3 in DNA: TGTGCCAGCAGCCAAGATATGGGACTAGCGGGGGTGAATGAGCAGTTCTTC. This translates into CASSQDMGLAGVNEQFF.

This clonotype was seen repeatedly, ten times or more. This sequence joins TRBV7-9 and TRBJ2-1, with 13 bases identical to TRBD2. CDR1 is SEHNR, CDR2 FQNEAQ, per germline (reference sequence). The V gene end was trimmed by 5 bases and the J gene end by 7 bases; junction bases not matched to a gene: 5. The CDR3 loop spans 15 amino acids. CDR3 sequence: CASSPRTSGSNEQFF. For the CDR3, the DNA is TGTGCCAGCAGCCCGCGGACTAGCGGGAGTAATGAGCAGTTCTTC.

CDR3 bases: TGCAGCGTTGAGACTAGCGGGATCCGGGAGACCCAGTACTTC. Protein product: CSVETSGIRETQYF. The chain joins TRBV29-1 to TRBJ2-5, with 11 bases that match TRBD2. The V gene end was trimmed by 3 bases and the J gene end by 5 bases; junction bases not matched to a gene: 5. The CDR3 is 14 amino acids. Germline assignment: CDR1 SQVTM and CDR2 ANQGSEA.

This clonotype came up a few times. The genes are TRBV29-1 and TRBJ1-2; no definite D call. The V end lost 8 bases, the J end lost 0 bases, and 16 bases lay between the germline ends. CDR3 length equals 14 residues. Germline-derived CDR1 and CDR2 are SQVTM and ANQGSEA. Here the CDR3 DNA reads TGCAGCATTTACCATGGCGGAACTAACTATGGCTACACCTTC. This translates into CSIYHGGTNYGYTF.

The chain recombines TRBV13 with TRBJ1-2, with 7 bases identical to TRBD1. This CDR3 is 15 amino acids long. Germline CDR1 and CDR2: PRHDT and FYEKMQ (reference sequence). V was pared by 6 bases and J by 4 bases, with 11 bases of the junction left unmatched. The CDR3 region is CASRLLSGQSYGYTF. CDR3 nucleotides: TGTGCCAGCAGACTGCTTTCGGGACAGTCCTATGGCTACACCTTC.

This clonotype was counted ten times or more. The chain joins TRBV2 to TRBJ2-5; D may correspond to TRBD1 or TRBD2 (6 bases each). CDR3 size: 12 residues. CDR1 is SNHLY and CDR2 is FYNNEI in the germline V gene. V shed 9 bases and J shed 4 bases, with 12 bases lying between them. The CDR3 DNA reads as TGTGCCAGTGTGGGGGGCGGAGAGACCCAGTACTTC. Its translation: CASVGGGETQYF.

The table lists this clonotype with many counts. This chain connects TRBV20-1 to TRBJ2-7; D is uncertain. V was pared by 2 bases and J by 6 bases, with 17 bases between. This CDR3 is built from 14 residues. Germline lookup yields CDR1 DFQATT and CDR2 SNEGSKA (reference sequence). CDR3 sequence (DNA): TGCAGTGCTAGACCCTTGGGTTCCCTCGGCGAGCAGTACTTC. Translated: CSARPLGSLGEQYF.

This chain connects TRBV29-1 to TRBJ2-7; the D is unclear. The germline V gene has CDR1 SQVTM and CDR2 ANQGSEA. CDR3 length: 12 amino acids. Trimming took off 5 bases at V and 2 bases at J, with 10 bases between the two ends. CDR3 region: CSVQDSTYEQYF. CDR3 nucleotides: TGCAGCGTTCAGGATTCTACCTACGAGCAGTACTTC.

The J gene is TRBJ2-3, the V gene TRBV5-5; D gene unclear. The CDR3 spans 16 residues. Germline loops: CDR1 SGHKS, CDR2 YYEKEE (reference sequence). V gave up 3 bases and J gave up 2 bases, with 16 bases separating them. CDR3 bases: TGTGCCAGCAGCTCAAAGGGTAGCAGCCCCACAGATACGCAGTATTTT. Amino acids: CASSSKGSSPTDTQYF.

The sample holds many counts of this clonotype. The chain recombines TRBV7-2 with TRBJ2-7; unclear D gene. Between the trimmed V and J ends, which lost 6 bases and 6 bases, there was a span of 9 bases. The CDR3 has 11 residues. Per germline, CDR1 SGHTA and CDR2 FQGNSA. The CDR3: CASRTSFEQYF. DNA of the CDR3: TGTGCCAGCAGGACTTCTTTCGAGCAGTACTTC.

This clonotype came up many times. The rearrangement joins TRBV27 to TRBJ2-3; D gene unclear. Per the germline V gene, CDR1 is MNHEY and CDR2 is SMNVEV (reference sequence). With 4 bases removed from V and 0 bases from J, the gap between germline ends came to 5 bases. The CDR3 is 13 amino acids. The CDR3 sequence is CASSSYSTDTQYF. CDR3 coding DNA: TGTGCCAGCAGTTCCTACAGCACAGATACGCAGTATTTT.